This entry describes one T cell receptor beta chain. It was with random hexamers that roughly 0.45 to 1 ug RNA was reverse transcribed. One entry per CDR3 protein, called by TCRdb with MiXCR from the immunoSEQ multiplex PCR reads. The data show more than 200,000 distinct CDR3 sequences, with just over 90% seen just once and approximately 0.07% held by the top ten. The sample is drawn from a study of CD8 T cells in Susac syndrome. This CDR3 spans 13 amino acids. Germline CDR1 and CDR2: ENHRY and SYGVKD. Trimming cost V 2 bases and J 2 bases, with 6 bases left between them. The multiple sclerosis control group consisted of treatment-naive patients whose relapsing-remitting disease, which was either stable or active, fulfilled revised McDonald criteria.

The chain carries TRBV10-3 and TRBJ2-5; possible D gene TRBD1, 5 bases. The receptor's source is a human donor with multiple sclerosis. Material for sequencing was CD4+ T cells from PBMCs. The CDR3 DNA follows: TGTGCCATCAGTGAGAGACAGCAAGAGACCCAGTACTTC. It yields the protein CAISERQQETQYF.